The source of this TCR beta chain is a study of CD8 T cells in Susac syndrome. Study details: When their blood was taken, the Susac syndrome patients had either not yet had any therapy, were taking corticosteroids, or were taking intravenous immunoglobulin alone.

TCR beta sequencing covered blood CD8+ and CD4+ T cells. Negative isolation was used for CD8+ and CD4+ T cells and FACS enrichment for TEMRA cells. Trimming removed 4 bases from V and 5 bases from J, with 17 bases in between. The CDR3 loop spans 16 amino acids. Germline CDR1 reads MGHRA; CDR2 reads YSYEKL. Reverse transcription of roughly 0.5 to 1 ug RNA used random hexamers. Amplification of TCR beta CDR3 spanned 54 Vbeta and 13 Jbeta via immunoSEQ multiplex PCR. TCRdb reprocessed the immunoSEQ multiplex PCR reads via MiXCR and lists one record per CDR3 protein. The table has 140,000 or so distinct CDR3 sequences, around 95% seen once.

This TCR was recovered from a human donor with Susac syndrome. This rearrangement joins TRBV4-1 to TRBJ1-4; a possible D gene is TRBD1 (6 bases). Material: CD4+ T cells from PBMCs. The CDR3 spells CASSRFRTERNEKLFF. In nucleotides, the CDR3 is TGCGCCAGCAGCCGGTTCCGGACAGAAAGAAATGAAAAACTGTTTTTT.